The 6 T cell receptor beta chains given below trace back to one sample, sequenced in a study of identical twins. Each CDR3 protein gets one entry after TCRdb re-called the 5' RACE reads with MiXCR. The repertoire consists of about 520,000 distinct CDR3 sequences, with under 25% occurring once and the leading ten covering around 0.9%. These data also featured in a second study, about T cells expressing NK-cell markers.

Sequenced material: CD4+ T cells sorted from blood. These receptors were taken from a woman aged 18-29 years in good health.

This clonotype was seen a handful of times. The chain carries TRBV20-1 and TRBJ2-7, with 13 bases identical to TRBD2. The CDR3 consists of 13 residues. The germline V gene has CDR1 DFQATT and CDR2 SNEGSKA (reference sequence). V shed 7 bases, J shed 3 bases, and the junction held 3 bases outside the gene matches. CDR3 in DNA: TGCAGTGTAGGGACTAGCGGGGACTACGAGCAGTACTTC. Translating it yields CSVGTSGDYEQYF.

The rearrangement joins TRBV20-1 to TRBJ1-1; D might be TRBD1 (6 bases). Germline CDR1 is DFQATT and CDR2 is SNEGSKA (reference sequence). The CDR3 runs to 14 residues. Trimming removed 5 bases from V and 3 bases from J, with 16 bases in between. The CDR3 sequence: CSAPPWGRDTEAFF. CDR3 sequence (DNA): TGCAGTGCTCCTCCCTGGGGGCGGGACACTGAAGCTTTCTTT.

Ten or more counts support this clonotype. This chain joins TRBV12-3 or TRBV12-4 and TRBJ2-1; the D gene is possibly TRBD1 (5 bases). V was shortened by 6 bases and J by 10 bases, with 16 bases between the two germline ends. The CDR3 runs to 13 residues. CDR3 amino acids: CASSEAQGREQFF. As DNA, the CDR3 is TGTGCCAGCAGCGAAGCGCAGGGTAGGGAGCAGTTCTTC.

The rearrangement joins TRBV7-2 to TRBJ2-7, with 9 bases aligning to TRBD1. The CDR3 runs 16 residues. V lost 4 bases to trimming and J lost 3 bases; unmatched junction nucleotides: 10. In germline, CDR1 is SGHTA, CDR2 FQGNSA. The CDR3 DNA reads TGTGCCAGCAGCTCCACGCGGGACAGGGAGATCTACGAGCAGTACTTC. As protein: CASSSTRDREIYEQYF.

In its sample, this clonotype was seen a few times. V is TRBV20-1 and J is TRBJ1-6; D not resolved. The V gene lost 0 bases and the J gene lost 7 bases, with 19 bases spanning the gap. The CDR3 is 17 residues long. Germline values: CDR1 DFQATT, CDR2 SNEGSKA (reference sequence). The CDR3 DNA is TGCAGTGCTAGAGATTTACGAACGGGAATGTGGAATTCACCCCTCCACTTT. Encoded protein: CSARDLRTGMWNSPLHF.

The chain is built from TRBV7-9 and TRBJ2-3; maybe TRBD2 (5 bases). V lost 0 bases and J 2 bases, leaving 9 bases between the germline ends. CDR3 size: 15 residues. Germline V lookup: CDR1 SEHNR, CDR2 FQNEAQ (reference sequence). The CDR3: CASSLAAAYTDTQYF. The CDR3 nucleotides read TGTGCCAGCAGCTTAGCAGCGGCCTACACAGATACGCAGTATTTT.